These 7 T cell receptor beta chains were sequenced from one sample in a study of monozygotic twins with inflammatory bowel disease. TCRdb reprocessed the 5' RACE reads, with one entry per CDR3 protein and no DNA. The repertoire table contains roughly 330,000 distinct CDR3 sequences. What was sequenced was blood. These TCRs come from a human donor with ulcerative colitis or Crohn's disease, or a healthy co-twin of an affected twin (not recorded which).

The chain uses TRBV5-1 and TRBJ2-3; TCRdb designates TRBD2, a call that cannot be tested without DNA. The CDR3 length is 16 residues. Germline V lookup: CDR1 SGHRS, CDR2 YFSETQ. The CDR3 protein is CASSSGLAEPTDTQYF.

The chain carries TRBV20-1 and TRBJ2-1; the TRBD2 assignment by TCRdb is unverifiable without DNA. The CDR3 loop spans 14 amino acids. The germline CDR1 and CDR2 sequences are DFQATT and SNEGSKA (reference sequence). CDR3 loop: CSAYRSGRASEQFF.

This chain links TRBV20-1 with TRBJ2-3; TCRdb selects TRBD1, and the lack of DNA leaves this call unchecked. Germline values: CDR1 DFQATT, CDR2 SNEGSKA (reference sequence). The CDR3 is 15 amino acids. The CDR3: CSARDERGYTDTQYF.

The CDR3 is CSGGQHQETQYF. The V call is TRBV20-1, the J call TRBJ2-5; TCRdb selects TRBD1, and the lack of DNA leaves this call unchecked. The CDR3 runs 12 residues. Per germline, CDR1 DFQATT and CDR2 SNEGSKA (reference sequence).

V and J are TRBV20-1 and TRBJ2-5; TCRdb gives TRBD1 as the D gene, but with no DNA this cannot be confirmed. Germline V CDR1 and CDR2: DFQATT, SNEGSKA (reference sequence). There are 12 residues in the CDR3. CDR3 loop: CSAPPVGETQYF.

V usage is TRBV14 and J usage is TRBJ2-3; absent DNA, TCRdb's TRBD2 call cannot be checked. The V gene's germline CDR1 is SGHDN and CDR2 FVKESK. There are 19 residues in the CDR3. The CDR3 region is CASSPRWGLAGAGTDTQYF.

This chain uses TRBV7-2 with TRBJ2-1. The length of the CDR3 is 14 residues. The germline CDR1 and CDR2 sequences are SGHTA and FQGNSA. CDR3 in amino acids: CASRHSSSYNEQFF. The full variable domain, in which reference TRBV7-2 and TRBJ2-1 provide the parts outside the CDR3, is GAGVSQSPSNKVTEKGKDVELRCDPISGHTALYWYRQSLGQGLEFLIYFQGNSAPDKSGLPSDRFSAERTGGSVSTLTIQRTQQEDSAVYLCASRHSSSYNEQFFGPGTRLTVL.